This TCR beta chain was sequenced in a study of blood T cell repertoires in COVID-19. Looking at the study overall: Italy, Spain and the United States were the sources of the convalescent and acute COVID-19 samples.

Original processing notes: Quantification of nucleated cells was approximated via reference gene primer amplification. Sequenced by immunoSEQ multiplex PCR; TCRdb stores in-frame clones only, minus some. That table is the source of V, J and clone size, and D and trimming were worked out from the DNA. The sample lists 70,000 or so clones, about nine tenths occurring once. Trimming cost V 2 bases and J 5 bases; bases outside gene matches: 6. The CDR3 loop spans 16 amino acids. The germline V gene encodes CDR1 PRHDT and CDR2 FYEKMQ (reference sequence). The receptor was derived from a woman of 80 years or more with active or convalescent COVID-19. This chain connects TRBV13 to TRBJ1-2, with 12 bases fitting TRBD1. The specimen sequenced was peripheral blood. DNA for the CDR3: TGTGCCAGCAGCTTACGGGGGACAGGGGGCAGGTATGGCTACACCTTC. Protein sequence: CASSLRGTGGRYGYTF.